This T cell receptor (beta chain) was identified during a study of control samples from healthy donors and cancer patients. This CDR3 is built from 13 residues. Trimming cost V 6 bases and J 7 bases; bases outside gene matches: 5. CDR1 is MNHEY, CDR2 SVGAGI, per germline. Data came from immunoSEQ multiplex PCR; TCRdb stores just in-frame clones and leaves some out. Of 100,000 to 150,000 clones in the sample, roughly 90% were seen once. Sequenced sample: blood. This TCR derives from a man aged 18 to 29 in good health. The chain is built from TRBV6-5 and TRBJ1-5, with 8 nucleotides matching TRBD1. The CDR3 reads CASRSTGDQPQHF. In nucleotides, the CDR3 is TGTGCCAGCAGATCGACAGGGGACCAGCCCCAGCATTTT.